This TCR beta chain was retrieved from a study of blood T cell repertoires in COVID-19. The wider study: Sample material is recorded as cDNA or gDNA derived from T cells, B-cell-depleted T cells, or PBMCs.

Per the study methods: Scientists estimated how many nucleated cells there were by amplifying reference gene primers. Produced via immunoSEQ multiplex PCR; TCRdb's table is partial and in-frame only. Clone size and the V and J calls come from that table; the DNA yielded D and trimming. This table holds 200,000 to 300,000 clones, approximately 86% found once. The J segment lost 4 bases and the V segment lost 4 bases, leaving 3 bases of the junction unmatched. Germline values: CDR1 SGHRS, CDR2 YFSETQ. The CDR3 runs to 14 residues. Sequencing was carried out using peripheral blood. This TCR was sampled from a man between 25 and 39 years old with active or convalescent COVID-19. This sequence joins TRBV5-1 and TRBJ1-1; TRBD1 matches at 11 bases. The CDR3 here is CASSTGTGGTEAFF. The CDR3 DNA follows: TGCGCCAGCAGCACAGGGACAGGGGGCACTGAAGCTTTCTTT.